This is a list of T cell receptor beta chains from one sample in a study of immune evolution from preneoplasia to lung adenocarcinoma. Generated by immunoSEQ multiplex PCR, the TCRdb table keeps only in-frame clones and is missing some. The table has roughly 9,200 clones, 65% to 90% seen once. Sequenced material: FFPE minimally invasive lung adenocarcinoma tissue. The source of these receptors is an older donor with lung adenocarcinoma. The CDR3 runs from the conserved cysteine through the conserved F or W. The D gene is left open where the match is weak. Size tells how often a clone was seen (once, few, many) or the class of an expanded clone, and some rows leave it out.

DNA: TGTGCCAGCAGCTTAGGGTTAGAGTGGCCGCGACAGCCGATCATGTTC; CDR3: CASSLGLEWPRQPIMF; D: .; length: 16; size: .; V: TRBV7-2; J: TRBJ2-7
DNA: TGTGCCAGCAGGTCCAACTGGGGCACTGAAGCTTTCTTT; CDR3: CASRSNWGTEAFF; D: .; length: 13; size: .; V: TRBV11-2; J: TRBJ1-1
DNA: TGCGTCAGCAGCTTGCAAACCTCCGGGACCGGTGATACGCAGTATTTT; CDR3: CVSSLQTSGTGDTQYF; D: .; length: 16; size: .; V: TRBV5-1; J: TRBJ2-3
DNA: TGTGCCAGCAGTGAAGGGCCGGGGATTTATGGCTACACCTTC; CDR3: CASSEGPGIYGYTF; D: .; length: 14; size: .; V: TRBV6-1; J: TRBJ1-2
DNA: TGTGCCAGCAGCTTATCAAGGAACTATGGCTACACCTTC; CDR3: CASSLSRNYGYTF; D: .; length: 13; size: .; V: TRBV7-6; J: TRBJ1-2
DNA: TGTGCCAGCAGCGCCTCGGAGGGGCTGAATGAGCAGTTCTTC; CDR3: CASSASEGLNEQFF; D: .; length: 14; size: .; V: TRBV9; J: TRBJ2-1
DNA: TGCGCCAGCAGCATACCGGAGGGGTGGGAGGGCTACACCTTC; CDR3: CASSIPEGWEGYTF; D: .; length: 14; size: .; V: TRBV4-1; J: TRBJ1-2
DNA: TGTGCCAGCAGAGTGGCTCGGGGCAGGGATTATGGCTACACCTTC; CDR3: CASRVARGRDYGYTF; D: .; length: 15; size: .; V: TRBV28; J: TRBJ1-2
DNA: TGCAGCGTTGGACAGGGGGCAAGGGAGCAGTTCTTC; CDR3: CSVGQGAREQFF; D: TRBD1; length: 12; size: .; V: TRBV29-1; J: TRBJ2-1
DNA: TGTGCCTGGAGTCGACAGGGTTTGTCCTACAATGAGCAGTTCTTC; CDR3: CAWSRQGLSYNEQFF; D: TRBD1; length: 15; size: .; V: TRBV30; J: TRBJ2-1
DNA: TGTGCCAGCTCACAGGGGGCTATTTCGAACACCATATATTTT; CDR3: CASSQGAISNTIYF; D: TRBD1; length: 14; size: few; V: TRBV6-1; J: TRBJ1-3
DNA: TGTGCCAGCAGCTCATGGACAGTTTCCTACAATGAGCAGTTCTTC; CDR3: CASSSWTVSYNEQFF; D: .; length: 15; size: few; V: TRBV5-5; J: TRBJ2-1
DNA: TGTGCCAGCAGTTACTCTTGGGGCACCAATTCACCCCTCCACTTT; CDR3: CASSYSWGTNSPLHF; D: .; length: 15; size: .; V: TRBV6-5; J: TRBJ1-6
DNA: TGTGCCAGCATGGAGCAGGGACGTGGTCAGAACACTGAAGCTTTCTTT; CDR3: CASMEQGRGQNTEAFF; D: .; length: 16; size: .; V: TRBV28; J: TRBJ1-1
DNA: TGTGCCAGCAGCTTAACTAGCGGTGACAATGAGCAGTTCTTC; CDR3: CASSLTSGDNEQFF; D: TRBD2; length: 14; size: .; V: TRBV7-9; J: TRBJ2-1
DNA: TGTGCCAGCAGTGTCGGGACAGGGGTGGAAAAACTGTTTTTT; CDR3: CASSVGTGVEKLFF; D: TRBD1; length: 14; size: .; V: TRBV6-8; J: TRBJ1-4
DNA: TGTGCCAGCTCCTTGGGAGGGTCGGACGGCTACACCTTC; CDR3: CASSLGGSDGYTF; D: .; length: 13; size: .; V: TRBV28; J: TRBJ1-2
DNA: TGTGCCAGCAGCCTTTACTCCTCGACAGGGCCTCGGACGGATACGCAGTATTTT; CDR3: CASSLYSSTGPRTDTQYF; D: TRBD1; length: 18; size: .; V: TRBV27; J: TRBJ2-3
DNA: TGTGCCAGTAGAGTGTGGAACTATGGCTACACCTTC; CDR3: CASRVWNYGYTF; D: .; length: 12; size: .; V: TRBV19; J: TRBJ1-2
DNA: TGTGCCAGTAGTACGGATCAGACCCCCTACAATGAGCAGTTCTTC; CDR3: CASSTDQTPYNEQFF; D: .; length: 15; size: .; V: TRBV19; J: TRBJ2-1
DNA: TGTGCCAGCACCCTAGACAGGGGGAACTATGGCTACACCTTC; CDR3: CASTLDRGNYGYTF; D: TRBD1; length: 14; size: .; V: TRBV6-6; J: TRBJ1-2
DNA: TGTGCCAGCAGCCCCGCCCGGGGGGTAAAACTGTTTTTT; CDR3: CASSPARGVKLFF; D: .; length: 13; size: .; V: TRBV5-6; J: TRBJ1-4
DNA: TGCGCCAGCAGCCGCCCGCAGGGAGCTGGGGCCAACGTCCTGACTTTC; CDR3: CASSRPQGAGANVLTF; D: .; length: 16; size: .; V: TRBV5-1; J: TRBJ2-6
DNA: TGTGCCAGCAGAGCCATGGGACAGAGCAATCAGCCCCAGCATTTT; CDR3: CASRAMGQSNQPQHF; D: TRBD1; length: 15; size: once; V: TRBV6-1; J: TRBJ1-5
DNA: TGTGCCATCAGTGAGTCGGGACAGGGAGATACGCAGTATTTT; CDR3: CAISESGQGDTQYF; D: TRBD1; length: 14; size: .; V: TRBV10-3; J: TRBJ2-3
DNA: TGCGCCAGCAGCCGCGAGACTAGCGGGAGGGCAGGAGAGACCCAGTACTTC; CDR3: CASSRETSGRAGETQYF; D: TRBD2; length: 17; size: .; V: TRBV4-1; J: TRBJ2-5
DNA: TGTGCCAGCAGTGAACGCCCGACAGGGTCGAACACTGAAGCTTTCTTT; CDR3: CASSERPTGSNTEAFF; D: TRBD1; length: 16; size: .; V: TRBV6-1; J: TRBJ1-1
DNA: TGTGCCAGCAGCGTACAGGGGAACACTGAAGCTTTCTTT; CDR3: CASSVQGNTEAFF; D: .; length: 13; size: few; V: TRBV2; J: TRBJ1-1
DNA: TGTGCCTCCGGGACCAGAGGAGGACTACGCTACGAGCAGTACTTC; CDR3: CASGTRGGLRYEQYF; D: .; length: 15; size: once; V: TRBV28; J: TRBJ2-7
DNA: TGCAGCGTTGAAATGCAGGGATGGGGCTACACCTTC; CDR3: CSVEMQGWGYTF; D: .; length: 12; size: few; V: TRBV29-1; J: TRBJ1-2
DNA: TGTGCCAGCAGTTCTAGGGGGGATGAGCAGTTCTTC; CDR3: CASSSRGDEQFF; D: .; length: 12; size: .; V: TRBV7-6; J: TRBJ2-1
DNA: TGTGCCAGCAGCGTGGGGGGGCGAGCTGAGCAGTTCTTC; CDR3: CASSVGGRAEQFF; D: .; length: 13; size: .; V: TRBV9; J: TRBJ2-1
DNA: TGTGCCAGCAGTAGAACTAGCGGGGCCTACAATGAGCAGTTCTTC; CDR3: CASSRTSGAYNEQFF; D: TRBD2; length: 15; size: .; V: TRBV28; J: TRBJ2-1
DNA: TGCGCCAGCCGGACTAGCGGGAGTGCAGATACGCAGTATTTT; CDR3: CASRTSGSADTQYF; D: TRBD2; length: 14; size: few; V: TRBV5-1; J: TRBJ2-3
DNA: TGTGCCAGCTCACGTACGGGAGAAAAACTGTTTTTT; CDR3: CASSRTGEKLFF; D: .; length: 12; size: .; V: TRBV18; J: TRBJ1-4
DNA: TGCAGTGCTCTAGGGAATGAGCAGTTCTTC; CDR3: CSALGNEQFF; D: .; length: 10; size: .; V: TRBV20-1; J: TRBJ2-1
DNA: TGTGCCTGGAGTCTCGGGAGCAATCAGCCCCAGCATTTT; CDR3: CAWSLGSNQPQHF; D: .; length: 13; size: .; V: TRBV30; J: TRBJ1-5
DNA: TGTGCCAGCAGCTCACACGCAGATACGCAGTATTTT; CDR3: CASSSHADTQYF; D: .; length: 12; size: .; V: TRBV5-5; J: TRBJ2-3
DNA: TGTGCCAGCAGCGCCGGGGGGGCGGACACCGGGGAGCTGTTTTTT; CDR3: CASSAGGADTGELFF; D: TRBD2; length: 15; size: few; V: TRBV9; J: TRBJ2-2
DNA: TGTGCCAGCAGTTACTCGGGGGACAGCGTTACCTACGAGCAGTACTTC; CDR3: CASSYSGDSVTYEQYF; D: TRBD1; length: 16; size: .; V: TRBV6-5; J: TRBJ2-7
DNA: TGTGCCAGCAGCAGGAACACCGGGGAGCTGTTTTTT; CDR3: CASSRNTGELFF; D: .; length: 12; size: .; V: TRBV7-9; J: TRBJ2-2
DNA: TGTGCCAGCTCACCAATGCGGGGAGCAGATACGCAGTATTTT; CDR3: CASSPMRGADTQYF; D: .; length: 14; size: .; V: TRBV18; J: TRBJ2-3
DNA: TGCGCCAGCAGCCCGGGGCGAGGGATCGACACAGATACGCAGTATTTT; CDR3: CASSPGRGIDTDTQYF; D: .; length: 16; size: .; V: TRBV4-1; J: TRBJ2-3
DNA: TGCGCCAGCAGCATCCGGGACCTACATTCACCCCTCCACTTT; CDR3: CASSIRDLHSPLHF; D: .; length: 14; size: .; V: TRBV5-1; J: TRBJ1-6
DNA: TGCGCCAGCAGTGGAGGCACAGATACGCAGTATTTT; CDR3: CASSGGTDTQYF; D: .; length: 12; size: .; V: TRBV5-1; J: TRBJ2-3
DNA: TGTGCCAGCAGTCCGGGACAGGGACTTTACAATGAGCAGTTCTTC; CDR3: CASSPGQGLYNEQFF; D: TRBD1; length: 15; size: .; V: TRBV5-5; J: TRBJ2-1
DNA: TGTGCCAGCAGTGCTAAAGGGACAGGGGATGCTAACTATGGCTACACCTTC; CDR3: CASSAKGTGDANYGYTF; D: TRBD1; length: 17; size: .; V: TRBV6-1; J: TRBJ1-2
DNA: TGTGCCAGCAGTTTGCAGGCCGGAAACACCATATATTTT; CDR3: CASSLQAGNTIYF; D: .; length: 13; size: .; V: TRBV28; J: TRBJ1-3